A single sample is the source of the 17 T cell receptor beta chains below, sequenced in a study of blood T cells in healthy people across ages. Next came a second PCR, run for about 6 to 12 cycles, which used a sample-barcoded 5' primer along with a J-beta primer mix. TCRdb redid the calling of the 5' RACE reads with MiXCR, one entry per CDR3 protein. This sample has around 700,000 distinct CDR3 sequences, with more than 20% found just once. The same data also contributed to another study, on T cells of mothers and their children.

The sample comprised blood. The receptors come from a boy aged 5 to 17 in good health.

In this sample, this clonotype turned up many times. The chain has TRBV7-2 and TRBJ2-7; D ambiguous. CDR1 and CDR2 (germline): SGHTA, FQGNSA. Trimming took off 5 bases at V and 4 bases at J, with 9 bases between the two ends. The CDR3 loop spans 12 amino acids. The CDR3 is CASSPTPYEQYF. In DNA form, the CDR3 reads TGTGCCAGCAGCCCAACTCCATACGAGCAGTACTTC.

There are a few counts of this clonotype. The V and J genes are TRBV4-3 and TRBJ2-5; no clear D gene. The CDR3 is made up of 14 amino acids. CDR1 and CDR2 (germline): LGHNA, YSLEER. Trimming cost V 0 bases and J 2 bases, with 7 bases left between them. CDR3 coding DNA: TGCGCCAGCAGCCAAGACTGGGGACAAGAGACCCAGTACTTC. Amino acids: CASSQDWGQETQYF.

This clonotype was seen a few times. The junction differs from germline at one of its ends, possibly a read error. The chain combines TRBV29-1 with TRBJ2-2, with D possibly TRBD2 on 6 matching bases. The CDR3 has 13 residues. Looked up from germline, CDR1 is SQVTM and CDR2 is ANQGSEA. Here the CDR3 reads CSVAGTGTGELLF. The CDR3 DNA sequence: TGCAGCGTCGCCGGGACTGGCACCGGGGAGCTGCTTTTT.

This clonotype was observed once. The chain has TRBV11-2 and TRBJ1-5; D possibly corresponds to TRBD1 (6 bases). CDR1 SGHAT and CDR2 FQNNGV come from the germline V gene. This CDR3 spans 13 amino acids. V was pared by 5 bases and J by 5 bases, with 10 bases between. CDR3 sequence: CASSRTADQPQHF. The CDR3 region has the DNA TGTGCCAGCAGCCGGACAGCAGATCAGCCCCAGCATTTT.

Turning to this clonotype: The junction does not match germline at one end; this may be a read error. DNA for the CDR3: TGTGCCAGCAGTTACGATGGGCCCCCGGGCTACGCCTTC. Translating it yields CASSYDGPPGYAF. V gene TRBV6-6 combines with J gene TRBJ1-2; no firm D call. Germline V gene lookup returns CDR1 MNHNY and CDR2 SVGAGI (reference sequence). This CDR3 has 13 amino acids.

This rearrangement joins TRBV6-6 to TRBJ2-2, with D perhaps given as TRBD1 or TRBD2 (5 bases each). The length of the CDR3 is 15 residues. Germline lookup yields CDR1 MNHNY and CDR2 SVGAGI (reference sequence). V gave up 7 bases and J gave up 5 bases, with 17 bases separating them. For the CDR3, the DNA is TGTGCCAGCACCATGGGGGTGGGATGGACCGGGGAGCTGTTTTTT. It codes for CASTMGVGWTGELFF.

This chain links TRBV18 with TRBJ2-5; D unclear. The J call may not be correct, given that the DNA end is closer to TRBJ2-7. This CDR3 comprises 14 residues. Germline CDR1 reads KGHSH; CDR2 reads LQKENI. The CDR3 reads CASSAYSDTYEQYF. CDR3 DNA: TGTGCCAGCTCAGCCTACAGCGATACCTACGAGCAGTACTTC.

The chain joins TRBV4-1 to TRBJ2-1; tentative D call: TRBD2 (5 bases). The CDR3 length is 13 residues. Germline CDR1 MGHRA, CDR2 YSYEKL. The ends were cut back, 0 bases at V and 9 bases at J, with 9 bases in the middle. CDR3 loop: CASSQDRGFEQFF. CDR3 DNA sequence: TGCGCCAGCAGCCAAGATCGGGGATTTGAGCAGTTCTTC.

This chain joins TRBV3-1 and TRBJ2-5, with TRBD2 identical over 13 bases. V trimming: 1 base; J trimming: 9 bases; junction bases outside the gene matches: 8. The germline V gene encodes CDR1 LGHDT and CDR2 YNNKEL (reference sequence). The CDR3 contains 16 residues. The CDR3 is CASSQAGTSGAAAQYF. CDR3 sequence (DNA): TGTGCCAGCAGCCAAGCAGGGACTAGCGGGGCGGCGGCCCAGTACTTC.

This clonotype was observed a few times. The CDR3 bases are TGCAGTGCTACCTCCCTAGCGGGGGCGTCCTACGAGCAGTACTTC. This codes for CSATSLAGASYEQYF. This chain uses TRBV20-1 with TRBJ2-7; 10 nucleotides agree with TRBD2. Trimming took 4 bases from V and 1 from J; bases not matched to a gene: 7. Germline V gives CDR1 DFQATT, CDR2 SNEGSKA (reference sequence). The CDR3 consists of 15 residues.

The J gene is TRBJ2-2, the V gene TRBV6-2 or TRBV6-3; perhaps TRBD2 as D (7 bases). This CDR3 is 16 amino acids long. Trimming took off 6 bases at V and 0 bases at J, with 14 bases between the two ends. Germline CDR1 and CDR2: MNHEY and SVGEGT. The CDR3 nucleotides are TGTGCCAGCAGCCCCGGGGGGCGGACGAACACCGGGGAGCTGTTTTTT. This gives the protein CASSPGGRTNTGELFF.

The rearrangement uses TRBV7-9 and TRBJ1-5; 7 bases fit TRBD1. Germline V lookup: CDR1 SEHNR, CDR2 FQNEAQ (reference sequence). Unmatched junction bases numbered 10, after V lost 6 bases and J lost 5 bases. The CDR3 totals 15 residues. The CDR3 is CASSPGGLFDQPQHF. As DNA, the CDR3 is TGTGCCAGCAGTCCAGGGGGTCTATTCGATCAGCCCCAGCATTTT. The full variable domain, rest sourced from reference TRBV7-9 and TRBJ1-5, is DTGVSQNPRHKITKRGQNVTFRCDPISEHNRLYWYRQTLGQGPEFLTYFQNEAQLEKSRLLSDRFSAERPKGSFSTLEIQRTEQGDSAMYLCASSPGGLFDQPQHFGDGTRLSIL.

CDR3 residues: CSVDLAGETQYF. CDR3 DNA sequence: TGCAGCGTCGATTTAGCGGGAGAGACCCAGTACTTC. The rearrangement uses TRBV29-1 and TRBJ2-5, with 7 bases lining up with TRBD2. CDR3 length equals 12 residues. Per the germline V gene, CDR1 is SQVTM and CDR2 is ANQGSEA. V was clipped by 6 bases and J by 4 bases; unmatched bases: 5. The full variable domain, completed using reference TRBV29-1 and TRBJ2-5, is SAVISQKPSRDICQRGTSLTIQCQVDSQVTMMFWYRQQPGQSLTLIATANQGSEATYESGFVIDKFPISRPNLTFSTLTVSNMSPEDSSIYLCSVDLAGETQYFGPGTRLLVL.

The chain combines TRBV6-2 or TRBV6-3 with TRBJ1-2, with no clear D. CDR3 size: 12 residues. Trimming took off 7 bases at V and 3 bases at J, with 9 bases between the two ends. The V gene's germline CDR1 is MNHEY and CDR2 SVGEGT. CDR3 residues: CASTTVDYGYTF. As DNA, the CDR3 is TGTGCCAGCACCACGGTCGACTATGGCTACACCTTC.

This clonotype was seen only a few times. The chain uses TRBV15 and TRBJ2-5; D uncertain. Trimming cost V 5 bases and J 4 bases, with 11 bases left between them. The CDR3 has 13 residues. Looked up from germline, CDR1 is LNHNV and CDR2 is YYDKDF (reference sequence). Here the CDR3 reads CATSGMTVETQYF. CDR3 nucleotides: TGTGCCACCAGCGGGATGACTGTAGAGACCCAGTACTTC.

This clonotype occurred a few times. V is TRBV5-5 and J is TRBJ2-3, with 9 positions matching TRBD2. The CDR3 consists of 17 residues. V lost 1 base, J lost 3 bases, and 9 bases stayed unmatched. The V gene's germline CDR1 is SGHKS and CDR2 YYEKEE (reference sequence). CDR3 DNA: TGTGCCAGCAGCTTGCAGGGGTCTAGCGGGACAACAGATACGCAGTATTTT. Translating it yields CASSLQGSSGTTDTQYF.

This clonotype was observed a handful of times. The genes are TRBV25-1 and TRBJ1-4; 8 bases line up with TRBD1. Trimming removed 5 bases from V and 8 bases from J; junction bases left unmatched: 31. CDR1 is MGHDK and CDR2 is SYGVNS in the germline V gene. This CDR3 has 22 amino acids. The CDR3 loop is CASSYSHRSGDRNLKGFEKLFF. CDR3 coding DNA: TGTGCCAGCAGTTACAGTCACAGGTCGGGGGACAGGAACCTTAAGGGGTTCGAAAAACTGTTTTTT. Full variable domain (remainder filled in from reference TRBV25-1 and TRBJ1-4): EADIYQTPRYLVIGTGKKITLECSQTMGHDKMYWYQQDPGMELHLIHYSYGVNSTEKGDLSSESTVSRIRTEHFPLTLESARPSHTSQYLCASSYSHRSGDRNLKGFEKLFFGSGTQLSVL.